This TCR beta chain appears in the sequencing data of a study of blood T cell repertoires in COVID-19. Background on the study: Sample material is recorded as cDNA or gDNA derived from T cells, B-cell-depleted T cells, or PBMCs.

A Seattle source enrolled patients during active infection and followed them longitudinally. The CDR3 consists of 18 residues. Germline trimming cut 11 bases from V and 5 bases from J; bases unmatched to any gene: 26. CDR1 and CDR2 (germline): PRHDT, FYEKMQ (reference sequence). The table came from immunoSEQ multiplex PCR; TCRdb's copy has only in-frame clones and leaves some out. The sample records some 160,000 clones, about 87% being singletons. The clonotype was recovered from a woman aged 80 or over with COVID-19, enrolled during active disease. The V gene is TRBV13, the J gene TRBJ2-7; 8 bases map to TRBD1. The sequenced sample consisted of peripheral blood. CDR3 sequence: CAPSPTQTTTGVDNEQYF. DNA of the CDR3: TGTGCCCCCAGCCCAACACAAACCACGACAGGGGTGGACAACGAGCAGTACTTC.